This TCR beta chain derives from a study of CD8 T cells in Susac syndrome. Study-level results: Regarding the TCR sequencing and HLA analysis, the study admitted that a relatively small number of individuals were involved.

The authors carried out high-throughput sequencing of TCR beta. They applied it to CD8+ and CD4+ T cells obtained from blood. The multiple sclerosis controls were treatment-naive patients with relapsing-remitting disease that was stable or active. Through negative isolation, CD4+ and CD8+ T cells were obtained, while TEMRA cells were enriched using FACS. Reverse transcription of roughly 0.5 to 1 ug RNA used random hexamers. MiXCR, run by TCRdb on the immunoSEQ multiplex PCR reads, gives a single entry per CDR3 protein. Among about 440,000 distinct CDR3 sequences listed, more than 80% were seen once. A note on this clonotype: Its antigen remains unidentified.

The CDR3 is 12 amino acids. Trimming took 3 bases from V and 4 from J, leaving 6 bases between them. Germline-derived CDR1 and CDR2 are MDHEN and SYDVKM. Sequencing was carried out using CD8+ T cells from PBMCs. V and J are TRBV28 and TRBJ1-2, with D unclear. The receptor was isolated from a human donor with multiple sclerosis. In DNA, the CDR3 is TGTGCCAGCAGTTTGTCGCTCTATGGCTACACCTTC. It yields the protein CASSLSLYGYTF.